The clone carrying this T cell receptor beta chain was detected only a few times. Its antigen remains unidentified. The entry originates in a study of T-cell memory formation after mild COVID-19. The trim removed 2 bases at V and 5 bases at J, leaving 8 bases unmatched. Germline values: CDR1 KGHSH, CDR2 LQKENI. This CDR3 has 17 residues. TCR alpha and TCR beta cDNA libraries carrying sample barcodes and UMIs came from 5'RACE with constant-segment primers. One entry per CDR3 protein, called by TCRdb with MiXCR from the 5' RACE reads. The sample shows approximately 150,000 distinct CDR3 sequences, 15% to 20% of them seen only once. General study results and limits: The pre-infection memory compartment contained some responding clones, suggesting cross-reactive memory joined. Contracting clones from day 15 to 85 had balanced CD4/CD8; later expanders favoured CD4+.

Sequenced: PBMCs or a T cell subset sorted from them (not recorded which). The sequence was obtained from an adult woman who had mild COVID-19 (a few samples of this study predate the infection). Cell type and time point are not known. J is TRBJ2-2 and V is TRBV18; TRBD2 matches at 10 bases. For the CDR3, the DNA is TGTGCCAGCTCACCATCGGCGCTAGCGGGGGCGACCGGGGAGCTGTTTTTT. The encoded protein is CASSPSALAGATGELFF.